Each of the 22 T cell receptor beta chains below was sequenced from the same sample in a study of Ad26.COV2.S vaccination and SARS-CoV-2 variants. Treatment in this sample: around 19 received Ad26.COV2.S at low or high dose, single or two shots; 5 received placebo; per-sample allocation not given. Sample collection was performed on day 63 after the first vaccine or placebo injection. Clones were read by immunoSEQ multiplex PCR, and TCRdb kept only the in-frame ones, dropping some. The data hold hundreds of thousands of clones, with roughly 81% observed a single time. The sample here was peripheral blood, taken in a trial of Ad26.COV2.S vaccine versus placebo. All receptors come from a person between 18 and 60 years old who received the Ad26.COV2.S COVID-19 vaccine or a placebo.

The chain joins TRBV9 to TRBJ2-7; tentatively, D is TRBD1 (6 bases). Between the trimmed V and J ends, which lost 2 bases and 5 bases, there was a span of 11 bases. Germline CDR1 SGDLS, CDR2 YYNGEE. The CDR3 runs 13 residues. The CDR3: CASSVTGTHEQYF. The CDR3 DNA reads as TGTGCCAGCAGCGTTACAGGGACCCACGAGCAGTACTTC. Looking up the rest from reference TRBV9 and TRBJ2-7 gives the full variable domain: DSGVTQTPKHLITATGQRVTLRCSPRSGDLSVYWYQQSLDQGLQFLIQYYNGEERAKGNILERFSAQQFPDLHSELNLSSLELGDSALYFCASSVTGTHEQYFGPGTRLTVT.

The CDR3 loop is CASSLPYTDTQYF. For the CDR3, the DNA is TGTGCCAGCAGCCTGCCATACACAGATACGCAGTATTTT. The chain combines TRBV11-2 with TRBJ2-3; D not resolved. CDR1 SGHAT and CDR2 FQNNGV come from the germline V gene. V was trimmed by 5 bases and J by 2 bases, leaving 8 bases between them. The CDR3 runs 13 residues. Filled out from reference TRBV11-2 and TRBJ2-3, the complete variable domain reads EAGVAQSPRYKIIEKRQSVAFWCNPISGHATLYWYQQILGQGPKLLIQFQNNGVVDDSQLPKDRFSAERLKGVDSTLKIQPAKLEDSAVYLCASSLPYTDTQYFGPGTRLTVL.

The rearrangement joins TRBV5-1 to TRBJ2-3, with D tentatively TRBD2 (5 bases). V lost 4 bases to trimming and J lost 0 bases, with 12 bases between them. Germline V CDR1 and CDR2: SGHRS, YFSETQ. The CDR3 totals 15 residues. CDR3 region: CASSQAAASTDTQYF. In DNA form, the CDR3 reads TGCGCCAGCAGCCAAGCGGCCGCTAGCACAGATACGCAGTATTTT.

This chain uses TRBV19 with TRBJ2-1; D may match TRBD1 or TRBD2 (6 bases each). Germline CDR1 and CDR2: LNHDA and SQIVND (reference sequence). The V end was cut by 2 bases, the J end by 9 bases, with 11 bases between. The CDR3 runs 13 residues. The CDR3 bases are TGTGCCAGTAGTATAAGAGGGGGGCCTGAGCAGTTCTTC. It is translated as CASSIRGGPEQFF.

J is TRBJ2-2 and V is TRBV4-3; 8 bases fit TRBD2. The length of the CDR3 is 16 residues. Looked up from germline, CDR1 is LGHNA and CDR2 is YSLEER. V dropped 6 bases and J dropped 0; count of bases not matched to a gene: 6. The CDR3 coding sequence is TGCGCCAGCAGGTCCTCGGGGGGGGCGAACACCGGGGAGCTGTTTTTT. It codes for CASRSSGGANTGELFF.

The chain is built from TRBV5-1 and TRBJ2-7, with TRBD2 identical over 12 bases. Unmatched junction bases numbered 5, after V lost 1 base and J lost 3 bases. This CDR3 is 16 amino acids long. In germline, CDR1 is SGHRS, CDR2 YFSETQ. The CDR3 sequence: CASSLPLAGGLYEQYF. CDR3 coding DNA: TGCGCCAGCAGCTTGCCGCTAGCGGGAGGGCTCTACGAGCAGTACTTC.

The J gene is TRBJ2-7, the V gene TRBV6-5; D gene ambiguous. From germline, CDR1 is MNHEY and CDR2 SVGAGI. V gave up 5 bases and J gave up 5 bases, with 13 bases separating them. The CDR3 consists of 13 residues. CDR3 sequence reads: CASSKTSYHEQYF. CDR3 DNA sequence: TGTGCCAGCAGTAAAACCTCTTATCACGAGCAGTACTTC.

CDR3 in amino acids: CSVDRDRGNEQFF. The CDR3 nucleotides read TGCAGCGTGGACCGGGACAGGGGGAATGAGCAGTTCTTC. This rearrangement joins TRBV29-1 to TRBJ2-1; 11 positions match TRBD1. Germline V lookup: CDR1 SQVTM, CDR2 ANQGSEA. This CDR3 comprises 13 residues. With V trimmed by 6 bases and J by 7 bases, 5 bases remained unmatched.

The genes are TRBV7-2 and TRBJ2-7; D may be TRBD2 (6 bases). Germline CDR1 and CDR2: SGHTA and FQGNSA. This CDR3 contains 15 residues. Trimming shortened V by 5 bases and J by 0 bases, and 14 bases separated the two germline ends. This CDR3 reads CASSPPGRTSYEQYF. CDR3 DNA sequence: TGTGCCAGCAGCCCACCCGGGAGAACCTCCTACGAGCAGTACTTC.

The gene calls are TRBV4-1 and TRBJ1-6; TRBD1 is a possible D gene (5 bases). The CDR3 runs to 15 residues. The V end lost 5 bases, the J end lost 7 bases, and 15 bases lay between the germline ends. Germline V gene data show CDR1 as MGHRA and CDR2 as YSYEKL. CDR3 DNA sequence: TGCGCCAGCAGCTCCCCGGGACTGGCAAATTCACCCCTCCACTTT. It codes for CASSSPGLANSPLHF.

This clone showed up just once. The rearrangement joins TRBV6-6 to TRBJ1-2; D ambiguous. Trimming took 7 bases from V and 2 from J, leaving 8 bases between them. Germline lookup yields CDR1 MNHNY and CDR2 SVGAGI (reference sequence). The CDR3 length is 12 residues. Here the CDR3 DNA reads TGTGCCAGCACCCCGTCGAACTATGGCTACACCTTC. It specifies CASTPSNYGYTF.

The chain is built from TRBV14 and TRBJ2-7; D is unresolved. The length of the CDR3 is 12 residues. CDR1 is SGHDN and CDR2 is FVKESK in the germline V gene. The V and J ends lost 0 bases and 3 bases respectively, with 3 bases between them. The CDR3 bases are TGTGCCAGCAGCCAAGATGGCTACGAGCAGTACTTC. It is translated as CASSQDGYEQYF.

The rearrangement joins TRBV10-1 to TRBJ2-7; 8 nucleotides agree with TRBD1. Germline values: CDR1 WNHNN, CDR2 SYGVQD (reference sequence). Unmatched junction bases numbered 11, after V lost 2 bases and J lost 2 bases. The CDR3 is 17 amino acids. CDR3 loop: CASSEGAGTGSAYEQYF. CDR3 DNA: TGCGCCAGCAGTGAGGGGGCCGGGACAGGTTCTGCCTACGAGCAGTACTTC.

This clone was found a few times. The rearrangement joins TRBV14 to TRBJ1-4, with TRBD1 matching over 11 bases. The CDR3 length is 17 residues. The trim removed 4 bases at V and 3 bases at J, leaving 7 bases unmatched. The germline gives CDR1 SGHDN, CDR2 FVKESK. The DNA for the CDR3 is TGTGCCAGCAGCCCGGACAGGGGGCATTTATCTAATGAAAAACTGTTTTTT. This gives the protein CASSPDRGHLSNEKLFF.

A word on this clone: It may be a read error: a sequence one base away is much more abundant. This sample includes further DNA sequences coding for the same CDR3. V is TRBV19 and J is TRBJ2-1, with D unresolved. Between the trimmed V and J ends, which lost 2 bases and 7 bases, there was a span of 3 bases. CDR1 LNHDA and CDR2 SQIVND come from the germline V gene (reference sequence). This CDR3 is 11 amino acids long. CDR3 sequence (DNA): TGTGCCAGTAGTATAAGGAATGAGCAGTTCTTC. Residues: CASSIRNEQFF.

This chain joins TRBV28 and TRBJ2-5; 7 positions agree with TRBD1. Germline values: CDR1 MDHEN, CDR2 SYDVKM. V was clipped by 6 bases and J by 5 bases; unmatched bases: 6. The CDR3 loop spans 13 amino acids. CDR3 in amino acids: CASSDRVKETQYF. The DNA for the CDR3 is TGTGCCAGCAGCGACAGGGTTAAGGAGACCCAGTACTTC.

This chain uses TRBV20-1 with TRBJ1-6; the D gene is possibly TRBD1 (6 bases). The CDR3 sequence is 14 residues long. V was clipped by 3 bases and J by 9 bases, with 15 bases between them. The V gene's germline CDR1 is DFQATT and CDR2 SNEGSKA (reference sequence). CDR3 nucleotides: TGCAGTGCTAGTTCTGGGGGCAGCGGTTCACCCCTCCACTTT. It translates to CSASSGGSGSPLHF.

This clone was observed a handful of times. This chain joins TRBV2 and TRBJ1-5, with 9 bases fitting TRBD1. Trimming at V came to 6 bases and at J to 6 bases, leaving 9 bases not matched to a gene. The CDR3 covers 15 residues. In germline, CDR1 is SNHLY, CDR2 FYNNEI. CDR3 sequence (DNA): TGTGCCAGCAGGGGGACAGGGCCCGCCGGTCAGCCCCAGCATTTT. Its protein product is CASRGTGPAGQPQHF.

The V and J genes are TRBV24-1 and TRBJ1-4, with 7 bases lining up with TRBD1. This CDR3 has 15 amino acids. The germline gives CDR1 KGHDR, CDR2 SFDVKD. V lost 4 bases and J lost 2; bases outside the gene matches: 3. CDR3 nucleotides: TGTGCCACCAGTGACCCGACAGGGACTAATGAAAAACTGTTTTTT. It encodes CATSDPTGTNEKLFF.

The chain recombines TRBV24-1 with TRBJ2-7, with TRBD1 as a possible D gene (6 bases). From germline, CDR1 is KGHDR and CDR2 SFDVKD. This CDR3 contains 14 residues. V was shortened by 7 bases and J by 5 bases, with 17 bases between the two germline ends. The CDR3 loop reads CATSKTQGSHEQYF. The DNA for the CDR3 is TGTGCCACCAGCAAAACCCAGGGGAGCCACGAGCAGTACTTC.

V is TRBV15 and J is TRBJ1-1; D unresolved. The CDR3 is 19 residues long. CDR1 and CDR2 from the germline V gene are LNHNV and YYDKDF (reference sequence). Deletions cut 2 bases from V and 0 bases from J, with 22 bases between. CDR3 sequence reads: CATSRTPAATILMNTEAFF. The CDR3 coding sequence is TGTGCCACCAGCAGAACCCCTGCGGCTACGATCCTAATGAACACTGAAGCTTTCTTT.

The chain combines TRBV14 with TRBJ2-5; 9 bases match TRBD1. CDR1 and CDR2 from the germline V gene are SGHDN and FVKESK. The CDR3 runs to 16 residues. The junction had 8 bases not matched to a gene; V was cut back by 2 bases and J by 4 bases. In nucleotides, the CDR3 is TGTGCCAGCAGCCAACGGTACAGGGGGCTGGGAGAGACCCAGTACTTC. It codes for CASSQRYRGLGETQYF.